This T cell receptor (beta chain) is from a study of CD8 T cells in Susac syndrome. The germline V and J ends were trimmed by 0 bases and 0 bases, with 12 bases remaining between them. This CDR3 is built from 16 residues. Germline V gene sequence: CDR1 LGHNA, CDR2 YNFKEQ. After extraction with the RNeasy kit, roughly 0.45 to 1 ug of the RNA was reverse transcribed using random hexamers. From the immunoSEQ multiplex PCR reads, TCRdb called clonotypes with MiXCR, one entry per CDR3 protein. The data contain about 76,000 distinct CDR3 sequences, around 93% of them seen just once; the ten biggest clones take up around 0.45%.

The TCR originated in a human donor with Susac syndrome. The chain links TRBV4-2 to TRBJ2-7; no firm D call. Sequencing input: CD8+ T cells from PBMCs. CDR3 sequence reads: CASSQDRGALSYEQYF. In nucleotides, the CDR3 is TGTGCCAGCAGCCAAGATCGAGGCGCTCTCTCCTACGAGCAGTACTTC.